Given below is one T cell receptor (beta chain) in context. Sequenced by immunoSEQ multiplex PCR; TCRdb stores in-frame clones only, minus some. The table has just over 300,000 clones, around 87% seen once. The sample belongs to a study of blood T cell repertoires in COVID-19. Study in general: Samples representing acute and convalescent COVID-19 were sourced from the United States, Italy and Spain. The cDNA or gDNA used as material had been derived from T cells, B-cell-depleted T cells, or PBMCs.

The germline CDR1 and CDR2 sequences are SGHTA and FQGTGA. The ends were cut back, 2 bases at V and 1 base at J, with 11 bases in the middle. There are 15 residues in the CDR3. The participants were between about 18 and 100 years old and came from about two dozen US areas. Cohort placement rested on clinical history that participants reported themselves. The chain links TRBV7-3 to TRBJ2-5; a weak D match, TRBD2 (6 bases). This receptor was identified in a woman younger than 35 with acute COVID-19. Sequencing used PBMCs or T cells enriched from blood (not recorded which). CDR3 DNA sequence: TGTGCCAGCAGCTTAGGCGGGGCACCCCAAGAGACCCAGTACTTC. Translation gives CASSLGGAPQETQYF. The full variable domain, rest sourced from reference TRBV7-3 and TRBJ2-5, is GAGVSQTPSNKVTEKGKYVELRCDPISGHTALYWYRQSLGQGPEFLIYFQGTGAADDSGLPNDRFFAVRPEGSVSTLKIQRTERGDSAVYLCASSLGGAPQETQYFGPGTRLLVL.